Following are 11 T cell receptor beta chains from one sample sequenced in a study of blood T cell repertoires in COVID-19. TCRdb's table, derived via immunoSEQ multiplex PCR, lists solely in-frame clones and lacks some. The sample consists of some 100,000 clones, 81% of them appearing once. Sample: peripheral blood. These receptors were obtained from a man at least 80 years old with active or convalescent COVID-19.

The CDR3 DNA reads as TGTGCCACCAGCAGAGATGCGGGGGAGATCAGGGGGCGAGAGACCCAGTACTTC. Its protein is CATSRDAGEIRGRETQYF. V is TRBV15 and J is TRBJ2-5, with D maybe TRBD1 (8 bases). There are 18 residues in the CDR3. Deletions cut 0 bases from V and 4 bases from J, with 21 bases between. Per germline, CDR1 LNHNV and CDR2 YYDKDF (reference sequence).

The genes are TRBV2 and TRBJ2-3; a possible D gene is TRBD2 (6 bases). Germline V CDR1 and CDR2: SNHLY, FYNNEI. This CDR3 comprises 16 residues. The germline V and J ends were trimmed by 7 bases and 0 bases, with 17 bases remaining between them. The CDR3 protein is CASKRDSVSSTDTQYF. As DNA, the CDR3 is TGTGCCAGCAAGAGGGACTCGGTCTCTAGCACAGATACGCAGTATTTT. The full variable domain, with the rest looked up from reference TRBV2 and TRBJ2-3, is EPEVTQTPSHQVTQMGQEVILRCVPISNHLYFYWYRQILGQKVEFLVSFYNNEISEKSEIFDDQFSVERPDGSNFTLKIRSTKLEDSAMYFCASKRDSVSSTDTQYFGPGTRLTVL.

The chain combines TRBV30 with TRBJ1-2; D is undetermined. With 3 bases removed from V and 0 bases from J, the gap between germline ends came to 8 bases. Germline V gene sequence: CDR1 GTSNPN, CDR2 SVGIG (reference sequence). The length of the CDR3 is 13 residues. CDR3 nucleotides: TGTGCCTGGAGAGCCACTGCTAACTATGGCTACACCTTC. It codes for CAWRATANYGYTF.

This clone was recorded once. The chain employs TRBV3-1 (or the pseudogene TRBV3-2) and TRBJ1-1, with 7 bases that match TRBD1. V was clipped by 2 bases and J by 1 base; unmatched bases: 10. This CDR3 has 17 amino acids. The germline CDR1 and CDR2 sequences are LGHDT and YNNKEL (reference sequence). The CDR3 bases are TGTGCCAGCAGCCAATTTTATCCAGGGACAGCGAACACTGAAGCTTTCTTT. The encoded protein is CASSQFYPGTANTEAFF.

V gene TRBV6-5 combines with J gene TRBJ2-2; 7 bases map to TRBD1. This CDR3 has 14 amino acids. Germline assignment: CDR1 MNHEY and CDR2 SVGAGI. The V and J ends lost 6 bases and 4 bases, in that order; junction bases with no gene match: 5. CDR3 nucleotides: TGTGCCAGCAGGGGACAGTTTGGCACCGGGGAGCTGTTTTTT. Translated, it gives CASRGQFGTGELFF.

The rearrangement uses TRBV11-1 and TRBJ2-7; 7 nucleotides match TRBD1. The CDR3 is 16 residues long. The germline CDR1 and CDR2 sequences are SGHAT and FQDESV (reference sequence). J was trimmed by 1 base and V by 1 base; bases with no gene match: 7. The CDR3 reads CASSLEEGGGSYEQYF. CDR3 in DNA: TGTGCCAGCAGCTTAGAGGAAGGGGGCGGGTCCTACGAGCAGTACTTC. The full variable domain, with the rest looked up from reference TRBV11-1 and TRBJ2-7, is EAEVAQSPRYKITEKSQAVAFWCDPISGHATLYWYRQILGQGPELLVQFQDESVVDDSQLPKDRFSAERLKGVDSTLKIQPAELGDSAMYLCASSLEEGGGSYEQYFGPGTRLTVT.

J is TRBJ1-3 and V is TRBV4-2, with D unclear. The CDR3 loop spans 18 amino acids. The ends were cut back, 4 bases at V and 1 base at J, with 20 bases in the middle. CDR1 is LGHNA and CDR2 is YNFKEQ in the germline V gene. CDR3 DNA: TGTGCCAGCAGCCCCGTGGGGTGGGAGGGAGAATCTGGAAACACCATATATTTT. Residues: CASSPVGWEGESGNTIYF.

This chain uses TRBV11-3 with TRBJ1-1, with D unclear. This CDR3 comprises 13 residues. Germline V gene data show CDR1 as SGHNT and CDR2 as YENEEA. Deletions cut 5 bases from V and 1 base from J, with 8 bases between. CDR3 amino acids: CASSLRGNTEAFF. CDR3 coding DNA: TGTGCCAGCAGCCTCCGGGGGAACACTGAAGCTTTCTTT.

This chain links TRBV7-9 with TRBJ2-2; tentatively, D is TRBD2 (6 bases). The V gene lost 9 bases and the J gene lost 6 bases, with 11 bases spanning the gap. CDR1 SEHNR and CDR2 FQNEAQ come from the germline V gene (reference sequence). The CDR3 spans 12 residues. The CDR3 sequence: CASGGGAGELFF. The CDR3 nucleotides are TGTGCCAGTGGAGGAGGGGCCGGGGAGCTGTTTTTT.

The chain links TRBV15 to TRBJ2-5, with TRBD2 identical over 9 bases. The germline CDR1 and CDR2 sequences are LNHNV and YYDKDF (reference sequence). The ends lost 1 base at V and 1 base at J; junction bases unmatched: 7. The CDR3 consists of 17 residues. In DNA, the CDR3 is TGTGCCACCAGCAGAGTTACTAGCGGGCGGATCCAAGAGACCCAGTACTTC. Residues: CATSRVTSGRIQETQYF.

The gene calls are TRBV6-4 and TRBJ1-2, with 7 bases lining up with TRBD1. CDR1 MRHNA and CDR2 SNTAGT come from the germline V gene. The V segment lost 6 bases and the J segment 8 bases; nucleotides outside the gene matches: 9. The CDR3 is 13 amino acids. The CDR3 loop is CASRPTGVGGYTF. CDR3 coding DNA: TGTGCCAGCAGGCCCACAGGGGTCGGCGGCTACACCTTC.